This T cell receptor (beta chain) appears in the sequencing data of a study of blood T cell repertoires in COVID-19. Libraries were prepared by immunoSEQ multiplex PCR; TCRdb keeps only in-frame clonotypes and omits some of them. The data hold about 230,000 clones, with approximately 89% observed a single time. The CDR3 is 16 amino acids. Germline V gene sequence: CDR1 SGHVS, CDR2 FNYEAQ. V was cut by 5 bases and J by 2 bases, with 16 bases left in between. The TCR comes from a woman aged 30 to 39 with acute COVID-19. The sample comprised PBMCs or T cells enriched from blood (not recorded which). The chain couples TRBV7-6 to TRBJ1-5; D unresolved. In DNA, the CDR3 is TGTGCCAGCAGCCCCGGCGGGGTACGGGGCAATCAGCCCCAGCATTTT. Protein product: CASSPGGVRGNQPQHF.